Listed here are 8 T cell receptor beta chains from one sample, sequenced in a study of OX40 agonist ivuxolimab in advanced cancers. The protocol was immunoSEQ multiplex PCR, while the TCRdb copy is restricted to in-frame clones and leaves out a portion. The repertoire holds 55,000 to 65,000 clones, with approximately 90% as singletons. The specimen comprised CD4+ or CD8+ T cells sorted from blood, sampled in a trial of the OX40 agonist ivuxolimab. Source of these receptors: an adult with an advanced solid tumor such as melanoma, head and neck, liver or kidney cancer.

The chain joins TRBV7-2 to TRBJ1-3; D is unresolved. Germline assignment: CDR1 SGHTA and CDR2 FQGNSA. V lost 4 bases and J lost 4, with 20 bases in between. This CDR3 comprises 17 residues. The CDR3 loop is CASSSDSTRTPGNTIYF. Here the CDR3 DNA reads TGTGCCAGCAGCTCCGATTCGACCAGGACGCCCGGAAACACCATATATTTT.

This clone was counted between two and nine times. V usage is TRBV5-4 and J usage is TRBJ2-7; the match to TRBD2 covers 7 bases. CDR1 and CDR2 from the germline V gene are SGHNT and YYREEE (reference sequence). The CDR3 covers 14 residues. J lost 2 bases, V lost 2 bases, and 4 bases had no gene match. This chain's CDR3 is CASSFGSGAYEQYF. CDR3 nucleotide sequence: TGTGCCAGCAGCTTTGGCAGCGGGGCCTACGAGCAGTACTTC.

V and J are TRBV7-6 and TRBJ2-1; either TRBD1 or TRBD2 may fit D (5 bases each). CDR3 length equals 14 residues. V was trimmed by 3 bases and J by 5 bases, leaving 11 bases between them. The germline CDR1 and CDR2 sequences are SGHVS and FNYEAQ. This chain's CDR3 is CASSLVGPDNEQFF. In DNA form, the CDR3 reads TGTGCCAGCAGCTTGGTGGGACCAGACAATGAGCAGTTCTTC.

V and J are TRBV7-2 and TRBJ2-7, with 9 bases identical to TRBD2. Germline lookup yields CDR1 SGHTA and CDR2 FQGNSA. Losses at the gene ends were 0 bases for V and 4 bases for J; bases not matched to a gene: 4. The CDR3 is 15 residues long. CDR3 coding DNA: TGTGCCAGCAGCTTAGCTAGCGGGGGCGGGTACGAGCAGTACTTC. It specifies CASSLASGGGYEQYF.

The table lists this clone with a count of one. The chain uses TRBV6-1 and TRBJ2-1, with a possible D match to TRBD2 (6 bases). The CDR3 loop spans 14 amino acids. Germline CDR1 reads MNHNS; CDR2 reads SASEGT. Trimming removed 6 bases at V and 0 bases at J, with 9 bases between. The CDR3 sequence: CASRAGSSYNEQFF. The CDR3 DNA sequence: TGTGCCAGCAGAGCGGGTAGCTCCTACAATGAGCAGTTCTTC.

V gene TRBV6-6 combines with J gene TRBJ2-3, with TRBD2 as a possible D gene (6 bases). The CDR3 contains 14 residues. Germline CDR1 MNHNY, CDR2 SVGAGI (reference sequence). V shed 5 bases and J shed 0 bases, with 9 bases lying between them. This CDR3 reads CASSLGTSTDTQYF. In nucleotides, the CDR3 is TGTGCCAGCAGTCTAGGGACTAGCACAGATACGCAGTATTTT.

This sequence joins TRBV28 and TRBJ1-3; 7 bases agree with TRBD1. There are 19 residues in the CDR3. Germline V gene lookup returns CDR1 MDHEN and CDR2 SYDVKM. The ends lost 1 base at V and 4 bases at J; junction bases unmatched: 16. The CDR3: CASSLLVKTGAALGNTIYF. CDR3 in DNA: TGTGCCAGCAGTTTATTGGTTAAAACAGGGGCAGCATTGGGAAACACCATATATTTT.

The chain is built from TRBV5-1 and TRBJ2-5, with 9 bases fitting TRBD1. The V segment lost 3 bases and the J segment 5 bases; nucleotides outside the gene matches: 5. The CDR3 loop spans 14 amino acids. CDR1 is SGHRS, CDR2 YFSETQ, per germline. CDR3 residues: CASSSDRGGETQYF. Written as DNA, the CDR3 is TGCGCCAGCAGCTCGGACAGGGGTGGTGAGACCCAGTACTTC.